This is a list of T cell receptor beta chains from one sample in a study of cytomegalovirus exposure and HLA in healthy donors. The method was immunoSEQ multiplex PCR; TCRdb's version includes in-frame clones alone and lacks a portion of them. The sample contains about 38,000 clones, roughly 67% of which appear only once. Sample: PBMCs. Every receptor here comes from a man in his fifties in good health and CMV-seropositive. The conserved cysteine and the conserved F or W are not part of the CDR3 here. Each record gives: V gene, J gene, CDR3 protein.

V: TRBV25-1
J: TRBJ2-1
CDR3: ASSEYRRAGYNEQF

V: TRBV5-1
J: TRBJ2-1
CDR3: ASSFLLAGGDNEQF

V: TRBV4-3
J: TRBJ2-2
CDR3: ASSHTENTGELF

V: TRBV28
J: TRBJ2-7
CDR3: ASSNPRDRTYEQY

V: TRBV9
J: TRBJ2-1
CDR3: ASSPRAREDDEQF

V: TRBV5-6
J: TRBJ2-5
CDR3: ASSLVGGFEQETQY

V: TRBV5-1
J: TRBJ2-7
CDR3: ASSLTLAGSYEQY

V: TRBV5-6
J: TRBJ2-7
CDR3: ASSRYRDWNEQY

V: TRBV7-8
J: TRBJ1-5
CDR3: ASSLDRVDQPQH

V: TRBV19
J: TRBJ1-2
CDR3: ASTDDRAGYT

V: TRBV19
J: TRBJ1-2
CDR3: ASSARDRSYGYT

V: TRBV28
J: TRBJ1-2
CDR3: ASSSQGAQFNYGYT

V: TRBV6-6
J: TRBJ1-1
CDR3: ASSLQGNTEAF

V: TRBV5-1
J: TRBJ2-3
CDR3: ASSLTGQGAGDTQY

V: TRBV5-4
J: TRBJ1-4
CDR3: ASSNAAGSGEKLF

V: TRBV7-3
J: TRBJ2-3
CDR3: ASSFAGGTDTQY

V: TRBV5-8
J: TRBJ2-1
CDR3: ASSPQRAKGLEQF

V: TRBV9
J: TRBJ1-1
CDR3: ASRTGTGGLRRKNTEAF

V: TRBV14
J: TRBJ2-4
CDR3: ASSQAYSIGGLAKNIQY

V: TRBV10-1
J: TRBJ2-7
CDR3: ASSLVGGVRSEQY

V: TRBV4-1
J: TRBJ2-5
CDR3: ASRPTEMVVQETQY

V: TRBV5-4
J: TRBJ2-7
CDR3: ASSSAAGGDSYEQY

V: TRBV5-1
J: TRBJ1-2
CDR3: ASSFGQGQNGYT

V: TRBV7-2
J: TRBJ2-7
CDR3: ASSVGDYEQY

V: TRBV10-3
J: TRBJ2-7
CDR3: AISDRDTDEQY

V: TRBV5-1
J: TRBJ1-4
CDR3: ASSLALDSVGEKLF

V: TRBV5-4
J: TRBJ1-6
CDR3: ASSSYRDRSLH

V: TRBV30
J: TRBJ1-3
CDR3: AWSASSGNTIY

V: TRBV11-2
J: TRBJ2-2
CDR3: ASSLLDRVTGELF

V: TRBV11-2
J: TRBJ1-2
CDR3: ASSLDRGRGYT

V: TRBV2
J: TRBJ2-2
CDR3: ASRDRGGNTGELF

V: TRBV5-1
J: TRBJ1-5
CDR3: ASSLTPSGNQPQH

V: TRBV29-1
J: TRBJ2-2
CDR3: SVWTGINTGELF

V: TRBV30
J: TRBJ1-2
CDR3: AWSVSQGVGYT

V: TRBV7-6
J: TRBJ2-6
CDR3: ASSEQPTGANVLT

V: TRBV29-1
J: TRBJ1-1
CDR3: SGVTGDTEAF

V: TRBV18
J: TRBJ1-1
CDR3: ASSPSTVPNTEAF

V: TRBV15
J: TRBJ2-7
CDR3: ATRGQGEVEQY

V: TRBV6-5
J: TRBJ1-6
CDR3: ASSYGAGYNSPLH

V: TRBV6-5
J: TRBJ1-4
CDR3: ASSYSGENEKLF

V: TRBV7-8
J: TRBJ1-2
CDR3: ASSDRDPNYGYT

V: TRBV6-1
J: TRBJ1-2
CDR3: ATRQGVGYGYT

V: TRBV2
J: TRBJ2-5
CDR3: ASSVGRDTETQY

V: TRBV7-6
J: TRBJ2-7
CDR3: ASVGTGDEQY

V: TRBV4-1
J: TRBJ1-2
CDR3: ASNKTAANYGYT

V: TRBV2
J: TRBJ2-2
CDR3: ASNQYRGTGELF

V: TRBV5-1
J: TRBJ1-6
CDR3: ASSDPGGGITPLH

V: TRBV30
J: TRBJ2-1
CDR3: AWSVRQGSEQF

V: TRBV20-1
J: TRBJ2-5
CDR3: SASVQETQY

V: TRBV5-1
J: TRBJ2-5
CDR3: ASSGSVLAGGQETQY

V: TRBV2
J: TRBJ1-1
CDR3: ASTLRGGWDTEAF

V: TRBV11-1
J: TRBJ2-7
CDR3: ASSLSGGAYEQY

V: TRBV6-4
J: TRBJ1-2
CDR3: ASKPGTGNIGYT

V: TRBV28
J: TRBJ1-6
CDR3: ASSSRVVSSPLH

V: TRBV2
J: TRBJ2-3
CDR3: ASTITGQVTDTQY

V: TRBV2
J: TRBJ2-2
CDR3: ASSEAGTIGGELF

V: TRBV6-5
J: TRBJ2-7
CDR3: ASSYSDRASYEQY